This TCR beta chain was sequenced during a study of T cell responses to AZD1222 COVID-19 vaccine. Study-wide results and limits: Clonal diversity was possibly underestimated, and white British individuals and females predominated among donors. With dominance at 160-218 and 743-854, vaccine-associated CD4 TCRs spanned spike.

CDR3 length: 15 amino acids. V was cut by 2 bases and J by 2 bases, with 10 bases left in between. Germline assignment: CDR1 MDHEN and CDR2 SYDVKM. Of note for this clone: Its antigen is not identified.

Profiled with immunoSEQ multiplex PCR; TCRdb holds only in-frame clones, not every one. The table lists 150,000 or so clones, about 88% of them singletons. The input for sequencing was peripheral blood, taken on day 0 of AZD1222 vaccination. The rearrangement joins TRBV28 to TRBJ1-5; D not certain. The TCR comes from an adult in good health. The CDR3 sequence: CASSLERVGNQPQHF. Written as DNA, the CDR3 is TGTGCCAGCAGTTTAGAGAGGGTTGGCAATCAGCCCCAGCATTTT.